This T cell receptor beta chain was recorded in a study of cytomegalovirus exposure and HLA in healthy donors. Findings and limits, study-wide: In a later analysis, the majority of CMV-associated beta chains seemingly showed HLA restriction. In an earlier analysis, in some 540 donors, most V segments appeared productive either ~87% or ~30% of the time.

Trimming left V 1 base short and J 6 bases short, with 10 bases between. Germline V gives CDR1 SEHNR, CDR2 FQNEAQ (reference sequence). The CDR3 sequence is 13 residues long. With 60 Vbeta and 13 Jbeta primers, the PCR was carried out. Repertoires were generated with immunoSEQ multiplex PCR, while TCRdb's copy carries only in-frame clones and drops some. The table has some 200,000 clones, 77% seen once. Concerning this clone itself: As yet, its antigen is unknown.

The specimen was PBMCs. The chain carries TRBV7-9 and TRBJ2-7; a possible D gene is TRBD2 (6 bases). The clonotype comes from an older woman in good health and CMV-seropositive. CDR3 protein: CASSLGLGGEQYF. The CDR3 nucleotides read TGTGCCAGCAGCTTAGGCCTGGGGGGCGAGCAGTACTTC.